The sequence of this T cell receptor (beta chain) was determined in a study of T cells after yellow fever vaccination. Across the whole study: Any fraction with a low cell number was prepared using SMART-Seq v4 Ultra Low Input. Study-wide points: At 95% to 98% for CD4 and about 87% for CD8, most primary-vaccination clones showed up again after the booster. When the response was secondary, it was weaker but reached its peak faster, day 5 versus 15.

A word on this clonotype: The antigen remains undetermined.

Germline-derived CDR1 and CDR2 are LGHDT and YNNKEL (reference sequence). This CDR3 region has 14 residues. V was shortened by 0 bases and J by 7 bases, with 10 bases between the two germline ends. 5'RACE template switching generated TCR cDNA, adding a universal primer site and UMIs. TCRdb ran MiXCR on the 5' RACE reads and lists one entry per CDR3 protein. The data show approximately 580,000 distinct CDR3 sequences, with about a sixth seen just once and 15% to 20% held by the top ten. The source is a man in his late teens or twenties who received the YFV17D yellow fever vaccine. This rearrangement joins TRBV3-1 to TRBJ2-1; D is unresolved. The sample was PBMCs, taken 5 to 6 days after the first yellow fever vaccination. CDR3: CASSQEVLRNEQFF. CDR3 bases: TGTGCCAGCAGCCAAGAAGTTCTCAGGAATGAGCAGTTCTTC.